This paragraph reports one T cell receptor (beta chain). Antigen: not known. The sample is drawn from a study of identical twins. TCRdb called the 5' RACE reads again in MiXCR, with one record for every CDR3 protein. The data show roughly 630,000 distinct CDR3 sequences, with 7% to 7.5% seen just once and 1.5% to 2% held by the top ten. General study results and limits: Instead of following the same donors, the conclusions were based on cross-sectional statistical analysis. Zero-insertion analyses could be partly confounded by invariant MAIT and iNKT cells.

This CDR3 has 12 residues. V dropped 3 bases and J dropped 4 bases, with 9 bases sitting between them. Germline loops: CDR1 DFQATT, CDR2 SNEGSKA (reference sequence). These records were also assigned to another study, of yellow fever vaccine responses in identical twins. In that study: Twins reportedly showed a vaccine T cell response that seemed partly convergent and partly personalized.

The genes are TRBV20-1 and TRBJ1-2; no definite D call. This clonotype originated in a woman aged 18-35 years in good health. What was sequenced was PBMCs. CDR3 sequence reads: CSARIQTYGYTF. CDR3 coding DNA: TGCAGTGCTAGGATACAGACCTATGGCTACACCTTC.